This record covers a single TCR beta chain. Germline loops: CDR1 MNHNS, CDR2 SASEGT. Between the trimmed V and J ends, which lost 0 bases and 5 bases, there was a span of 16 bases. The CDR3 totals 16 residues. Assay used: immunoSEQ multiplex PCR; TCRdb lists only in-frame clones, some missing. The sample yields some 70,000 clones, around 97% seen once. The data are from a study of technical replicates of blood from a few donors. V usage is TRBV6-1 and J usage is TRBJ2-5; perhaps TRBD2 as D (6 bases). This clonotype was obtained from a human donor in good health. Sequenced: T cells isolated from PBMCs. DNA of the CDR3: TGTGCCAGCAGTGAAGCGCTTCGGGAGTTACCGGAGACCCAGTACTTC. It yields the protein CASSEALRELPETQYF.